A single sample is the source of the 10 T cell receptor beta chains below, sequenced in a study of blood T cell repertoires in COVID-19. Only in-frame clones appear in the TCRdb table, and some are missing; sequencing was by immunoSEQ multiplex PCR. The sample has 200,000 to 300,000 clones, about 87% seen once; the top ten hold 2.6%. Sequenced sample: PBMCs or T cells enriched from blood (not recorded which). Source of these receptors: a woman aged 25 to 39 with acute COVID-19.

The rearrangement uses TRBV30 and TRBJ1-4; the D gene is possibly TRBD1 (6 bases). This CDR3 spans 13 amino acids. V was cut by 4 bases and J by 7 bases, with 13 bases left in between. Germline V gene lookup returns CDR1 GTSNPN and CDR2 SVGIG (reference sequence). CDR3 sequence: CAWTTRGGEKLFF. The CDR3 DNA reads TGTGCCTGGACCACTAGGGGGGGTGAAAAACTGTTTTTT.

The DNA of the CDR3 is TGTGCCAGCAGCGTAGGGCCTTACACTGAAGCTTTCTTT. Protein product: CASSVGPYTEAFF. The chain recombines TRBV9 with TRBJ1-1; the D is unclear. This CDR3 has 13 amino acids. Germline V gene data show CDR1 as SGDLS and CDR2 as YYNGEE. V was clipped by 0 bases and J by 3 bases, with 6 bases between them.

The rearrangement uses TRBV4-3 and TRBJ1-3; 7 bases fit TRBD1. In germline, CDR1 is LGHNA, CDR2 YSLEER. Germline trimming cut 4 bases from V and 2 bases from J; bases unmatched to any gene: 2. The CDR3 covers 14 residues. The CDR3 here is CASSPGTAGNTIYF. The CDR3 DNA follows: TGCGCCAGCAGCCCTGGGACAGCTGGAAACACCATATATTTT.

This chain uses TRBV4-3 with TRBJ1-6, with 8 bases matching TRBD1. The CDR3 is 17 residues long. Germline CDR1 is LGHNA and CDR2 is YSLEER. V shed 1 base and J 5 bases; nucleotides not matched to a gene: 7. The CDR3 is CASSQVVPGQDNSPLHF. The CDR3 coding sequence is TGCGCCAGCAGCCAAGTGGTTCCGGGACAGGATAATTCACCCCTCCACTTT.

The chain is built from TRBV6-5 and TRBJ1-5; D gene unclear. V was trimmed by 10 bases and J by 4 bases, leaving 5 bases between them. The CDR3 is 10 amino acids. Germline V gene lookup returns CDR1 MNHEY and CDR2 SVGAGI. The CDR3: CATSNQPQHF. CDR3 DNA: TGTGCCACCTCTAATCAGCCCCAGCATTTT.

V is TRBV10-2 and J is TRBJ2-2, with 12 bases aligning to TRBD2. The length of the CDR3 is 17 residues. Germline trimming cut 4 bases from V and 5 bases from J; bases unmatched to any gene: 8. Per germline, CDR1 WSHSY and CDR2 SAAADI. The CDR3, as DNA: TGCGCCAGCAGTGGGACCCCTAGCGGGGGGGCGACCGGGGAGCTGTTTTTT. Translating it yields CASSGTPSGGATGELFF.

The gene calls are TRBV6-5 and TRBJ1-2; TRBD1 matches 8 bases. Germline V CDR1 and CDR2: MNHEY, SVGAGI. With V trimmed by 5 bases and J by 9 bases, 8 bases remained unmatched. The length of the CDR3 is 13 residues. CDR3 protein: CASSPDRGFSYTF. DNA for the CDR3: TGTGCCAGCAGTCCTGACAGGGGATTTAGCTACACCTTC.

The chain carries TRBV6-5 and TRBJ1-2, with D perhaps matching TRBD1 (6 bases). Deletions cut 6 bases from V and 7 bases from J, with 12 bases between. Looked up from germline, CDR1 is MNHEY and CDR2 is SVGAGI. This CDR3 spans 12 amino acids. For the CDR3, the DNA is TGTGCCAGCAGAAAACAGGGACGTGGCTACACCTTC. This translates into CASRKQGRGYTF.

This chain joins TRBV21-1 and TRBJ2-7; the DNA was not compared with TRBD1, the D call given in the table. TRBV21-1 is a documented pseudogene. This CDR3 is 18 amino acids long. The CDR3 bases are TGTGCCAGCAGTATAACTACAGGGATCGTTCCTATTTCCCACGAGCAGTACTTC. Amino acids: CASSITTGIVPISHEQYF.

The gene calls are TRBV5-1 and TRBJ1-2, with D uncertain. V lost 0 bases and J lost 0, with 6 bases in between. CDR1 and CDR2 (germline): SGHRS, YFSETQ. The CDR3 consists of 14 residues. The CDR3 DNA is TGCGCCAGCAGCTTGGGGGCTGCTAACTATGGCTACACCTTC. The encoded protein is CASSLGAANYGYTF.